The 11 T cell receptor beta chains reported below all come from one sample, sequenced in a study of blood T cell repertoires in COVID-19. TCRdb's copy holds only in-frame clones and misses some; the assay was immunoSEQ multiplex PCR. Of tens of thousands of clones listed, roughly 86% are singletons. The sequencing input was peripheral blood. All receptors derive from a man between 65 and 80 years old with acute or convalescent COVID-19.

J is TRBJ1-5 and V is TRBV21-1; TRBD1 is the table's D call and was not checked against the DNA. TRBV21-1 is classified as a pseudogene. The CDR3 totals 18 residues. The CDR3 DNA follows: TGTGCCAGCAGCATTTCCCACCGACAGGGGTCCAGCAATCAGCCCCAGCATTTT. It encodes CASSISHRQGSSNQPQHF.

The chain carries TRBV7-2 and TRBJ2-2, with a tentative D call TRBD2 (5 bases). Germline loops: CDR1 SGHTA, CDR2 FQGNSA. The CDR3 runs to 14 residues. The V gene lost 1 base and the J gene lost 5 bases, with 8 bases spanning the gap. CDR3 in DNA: TGTGCCAGCAGCTTAGTGAGGGAAACCGGGGAGCTGTTTTTT. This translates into CASSLVRETGELFF.

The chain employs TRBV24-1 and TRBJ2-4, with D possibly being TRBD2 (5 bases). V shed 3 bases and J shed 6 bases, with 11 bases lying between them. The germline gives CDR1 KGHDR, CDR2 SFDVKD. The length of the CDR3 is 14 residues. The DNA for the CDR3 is TGTGCCACCAGTGATCCCGGGGTCCCAAACATTCAGTACTTC. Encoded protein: CATSDPGVPNIQYF.

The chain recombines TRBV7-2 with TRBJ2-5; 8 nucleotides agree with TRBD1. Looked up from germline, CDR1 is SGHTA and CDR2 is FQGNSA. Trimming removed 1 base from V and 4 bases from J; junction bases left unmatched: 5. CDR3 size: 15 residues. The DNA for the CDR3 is TGTGCCAGCAGCTTAGTCCGAGGGACAGGAGAGACCCAGTACTTC. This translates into CASSLVRGTGETQYF.

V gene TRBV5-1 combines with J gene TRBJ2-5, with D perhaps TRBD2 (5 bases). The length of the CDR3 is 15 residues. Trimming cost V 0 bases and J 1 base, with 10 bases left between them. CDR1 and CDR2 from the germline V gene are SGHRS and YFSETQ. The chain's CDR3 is CASSLAVGVQETQYF. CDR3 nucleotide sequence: TGCGCCAGCAGCTTGGCCGTCGGGGTCCAAGAGACCCAGTACTTC.

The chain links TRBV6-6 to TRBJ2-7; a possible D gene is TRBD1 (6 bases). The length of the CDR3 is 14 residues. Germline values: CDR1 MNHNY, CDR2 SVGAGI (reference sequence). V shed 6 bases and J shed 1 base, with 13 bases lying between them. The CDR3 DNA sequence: TGTGCCAGCAGCTCCCGACAGGAGTCCTACGAGCAGTACTTC. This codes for CASSSRQESYEQYF.

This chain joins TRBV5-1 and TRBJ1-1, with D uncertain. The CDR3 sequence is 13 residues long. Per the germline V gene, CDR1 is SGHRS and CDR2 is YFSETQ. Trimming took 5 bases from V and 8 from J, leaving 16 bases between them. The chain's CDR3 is CASSFREGREAFF. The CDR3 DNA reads TGCGCCAGCAGTTTCCGGGAGGGCAGGGAAGCTTTCTTT.

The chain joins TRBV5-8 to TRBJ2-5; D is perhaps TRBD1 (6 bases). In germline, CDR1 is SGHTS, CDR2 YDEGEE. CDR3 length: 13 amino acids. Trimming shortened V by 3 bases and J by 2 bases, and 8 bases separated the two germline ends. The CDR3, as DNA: TGTGCCAGCAGCTCGACAGGTCAAGAGACCCAGTACTTC. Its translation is CASSSTGQETQYF.

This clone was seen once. The DNA for the CDR3 is TGTGCCAGCTCACCACAGGGGCTCCAAGAGACCCAGTACTTC. This encodes CASSPQGLQETQYF. The rearrangement links TRBV18 to TRBJ2-5, with D perhaps TRBD1 (5 bases). Germline CDR1 is KGHSH and CDR2 is LQKENI. This CDR3 is 14 amino acids long. Trimming took off 1 base at V and 1 base at J, with 7 bases between the two ends.

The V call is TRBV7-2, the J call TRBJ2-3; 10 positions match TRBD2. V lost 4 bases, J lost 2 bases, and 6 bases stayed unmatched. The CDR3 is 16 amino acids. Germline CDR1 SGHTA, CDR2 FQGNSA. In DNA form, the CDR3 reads TGTGCCAGCAGCTCCCAACTAGCGGGGCTCACAGATACGCAGTATTTT. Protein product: CASSSQLAGLTDTQYF. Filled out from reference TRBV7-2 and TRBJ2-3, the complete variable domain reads GAGVSQSPSNKVTEKGKDVELRCDPISGHTALYWYRQSLGQGLEFLIYFQGNSAPDKSGLPSDRFSAERTGGSVSTLTIQRTQQEDSAVYLCASSSQLAGLTDTQYFGPGTRLTVL.

This CDR3 is CASSLGWGQGTEAFF. CDR3 nucleotide sequence: TGTGCCAGCAGCTTAGGATGGGGACAGGGGACTGAAGCTTTCTTT. The V call is TRBV7-9, the J call TRBJ1-1; TRBD1 aligns across 10 bases. The V and J ends lost 1 base and 5 bases, in that order; junction bases with no gene match: 4. This CDR3 comprises 15 residues. The germline V gene encodes CDR1 SEHNR and CDR2 FQNEAQ (reference sequence).